The next 9 T cell receptor beta chains were all read from a single sample in a study of T cells in Graves' hyperthyroidism and ophthalmopathy. Using RNA transcripts as the source, TCR beta CDR3 regions were amplified. When the TCR CDR3 underwent first-round RT-PCR, the HTBI primer set was used. Using its own MiXCR run on the multiplex PCR reads, TCRdb lists one record per CDR3 protein. This table has approximately 720,000 distinct CDR3 sequences, roughly 20% appearing once. Sample: blood. The receptors were gathered from a woman in her fifties or sixties with Graves' hyperthyroidism that later progressed to Graves' ophthalmopathy.

The genes are TRBV19 and TRBJ2-6; D remains unclear. The CDR3 extends over 14 amino acids. Germline V lookup: CDR1 LNHDA, CDR2 SQIVND (reference sequence). The V and J ends lost 7 bases and 1 base respectively, with 8 bases between them. The CDR3: CASTSESGANVLTF. The CDR3 DNA sequence: TGTGCCAGTACCAGTGAATCTGGGGCCAACGTCCTGACTTTC.

Concerning this clonotype itself: It may be a read error: a sequence one base away is much more abundant. The chain carries TRBV7-9 and TRBJ2-7; D not resolved. Germline V gene sequence: CDR1 SEHNR, CDR2 FQNEAQ (reference sequence). The CDR3 is made up of 13 amino acids. CDR3 protein: CAGSEPSSYEQYF. The CDR3 region has the DNA TGTGCCGGCAGCGAACCAAGCTCCTACGAGCAGTACTTC.

The V gene is TRBV11-2, the J gene TRBJ2-3, with 10 nucleotides matching TRBD2. Trimming took 3 bases from V and 2 from J; bases not matched to a gene: 2. CDR3 length: 15 residues. Germline V CDR1 and CDR2: SGHAT, FQNNGV. The CDR3 region has the DNA TGTGCCAGCAGCTTCACTAGCGGGAACACAGATACGCAGTATTTT. Translating it yields CASSFTSGNTDTQYF.

Concerning this clonotype: One end of the junction is discordant with germline, which a read error may explain. This chain joins TRBV7-2 and TRBJ2-7; no firm D call. The germline V gene encodes CDR1 SGHTA and CDR2 FQGNSA. The CDR3 spans 13 residues. CDR3 amino acids: CATSLIRSDEQYF. The CDR3 DNA sequence: TGTGCCACCAGCTTAATACGTTCGGACGAGCAGTACTTC. Drawing the rest from reference TRBV7-2 and TRBJ2-7, the complete variable domain is GAGVSQSPSNKVTEKGKDVELRCDPISGHTALYWYRQSLGQGLEFLIYFQGNSAPDKSGLPSDRFSAERTGGSVSTLTIQRTQQEDSAVYLCATSLIRSDEQYFGPGTRLTVT.

This clonotype was recorded many times. This rearrangement joins TRBV11-2 to TRBJ1-1, with no clear D. V was cut by 5 bases and J by 2 bases, with 12 bases left in between. The CDR3 is made up of 14 amino acids. Germline-derived CDR1 and CDR2 are SGHAT and FQNNGV. CDR3 in amino acids: CASSASPYNTEAFF. The CDR3 region has the DNA TGTGCCAGCAGCGCTAGCCCATATAACACTGAAGCTTTCTTT.

This clonotype was recorded at least ten times. The chain has TRBV12-3 or TRBV12-4 and TRBJ2-5, with 11 positions matching TRBD1. This CDR3 spans 14 amino acids. The V and J ends lost 4 bases and 3 bases, in that order; junction bases with no gene match: 1. DNA of the CDR3: TGTGCCAGCAGTTGGGGACAGGGGGAAGAGACCCAGTACTTC. It codes for CASSWGQGEETQYF.

The sample holds many counts of this clonotype. The chain joins TRBV7-2 to TRBJ1-1, with 7 bases that match TRBD1. CDR3 length: 15 residues. With 1 base clipped from V and 4 bases from J, the junction kept 6 bases outside the gene matches. Looked up from germline, CDR1 is SGHTA and CDR2 is FQGNSA. The CDR3 reads CASSLVGRGATEAFF. The CDR3 region has the DNA TGTGCCAGCAGCTTAGTTGGCAGGGGGGCCACTGAAGCTTTCTTT.

This clonotype was counted ten times or more. This chain uses TRBV20-1 with TRBJ2-7; 13 bases are shared with TRBD2. Germline loops: CDR1 DFQATT, CDR2 SNEGSKA (reference sequence). There are 16 residues in the CDR3. Trimming at V came to 0 bases and at J to 4 bases, leaving 6 bases not matched to a gene. The CDR3 DNA sequence: TGCAGTGCTAGAGATACTAGCGGGGGGGTTCTGTACGAGCAGTACTTC. It yields the protein CSARDTSGGVLYEQYF.

This clonotype showed up just a few times. The V and J genes are TRBV6-2 or TRBV6-3 and TRBJ1-5; possible D gene TRBD1, 6 bases. This CDR3 is 14 amino acids long. The germline V and J ends were trimmed by 6 bases and 6 bases, with 15 bases remaining between them. Per germline, CDR1 MNHEY and CDR2 SVGEGT. The CDR3 here is CASSQQGSPQPQHF. DNA for the CDR3: TGTGCCAGCAGCCAACAGGGTTCGCCTCAGCCCCAGCATTTT.